A few counts support the clone carrying this T cell receptor (beta chain). Antigen: not known. Germline V gene data show CDR1 as SGDLS and CDR2 as YYNGEE. V was trimmed by 0 bases and J by 7 bases, leaving 14 bases between them. The CDR3 is 15 amino acids. With a J-beta primer mix and a sample-barcoded 5' primer, a second PCR ran 7 to 11 cycles. TCRdb recomputed calls from the 5' RACE reads with MiXCR, one row per CDR3 protein. Of roughly 1,500,000 distinct CDR3 sequences detected, about 43% appear once; the ten largest clones hold 7.9%. This sample is part of a study of blood T cells in healthy people across ages. The people who gave samples were healthy Caucasians from Russia, aged roughly 6 to 90. Each sample gave at least 6.5 million isolated PBMCs. Overall study findings and caveats: Greater diversity and more naive CD4+ cells were seen in long-lived donors than in aged donors. Naive and antigen-experienced cells were not separated, limiting conclusive comparison.

Source material: blood. This sequence originates from a woman aged 18-29 years in good health. The V gene is TRBV9, the J gene TRBJ2-1, with a possible D match to TRBD1 (5 bases). CDR3 DNA: TGTGCCAGCAGCGTAGGAACAGGCGGTTGGAATGAGCAGTTCTTC. Its protein is CASSVGTGGWNEQFF. The variable domain in full, completed from reference TRBV9 and TRBJ2-1, reads DSGVTQTPKHLITATGQRVTLRCSPRSGDLSVYWYQQSLDQGLQFLIQYYNGEERAKGNILERFSAQQFPDLHSELNLSSLELGDSALYFCASSVGTGGWNEQFFGPGTRLTVL.